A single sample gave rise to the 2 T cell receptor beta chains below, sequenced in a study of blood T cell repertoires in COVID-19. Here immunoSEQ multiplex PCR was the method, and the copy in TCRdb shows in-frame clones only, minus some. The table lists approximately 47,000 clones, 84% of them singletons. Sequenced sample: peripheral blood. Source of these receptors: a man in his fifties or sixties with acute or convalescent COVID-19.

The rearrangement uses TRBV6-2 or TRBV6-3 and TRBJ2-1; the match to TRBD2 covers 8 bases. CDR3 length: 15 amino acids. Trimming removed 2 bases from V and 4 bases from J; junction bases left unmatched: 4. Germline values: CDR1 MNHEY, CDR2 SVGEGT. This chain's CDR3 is CASSYIAGGYNEQFF. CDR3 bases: TGTGCCAGCAGTTACATTGCGGGGGGATACAATGAGCAGTTCTTC.

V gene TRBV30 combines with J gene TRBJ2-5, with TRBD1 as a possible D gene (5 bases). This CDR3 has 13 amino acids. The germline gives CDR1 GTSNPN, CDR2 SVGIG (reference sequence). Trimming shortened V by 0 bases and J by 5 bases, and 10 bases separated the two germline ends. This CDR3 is CAWSVRAGETQYF. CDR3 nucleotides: TGTGCCTGGAGTGTACGTGCAGGGGAGACCCAGTACTTC.